This record concerns one T cell receptor beta chain sequence. This entry comes from a study of CD8 T cells in Susac syndrome. RNA was extracted with the RNeasy kit, and a quantity of roughly 0.45 to 1 ug was reverse transcribed using random hexamers. TCR beta CDR3 was amplified by immunoSEQ covering 54 Vbeta and 13 Jbeta. TCRdb reprocessed the immunoSEQ multiplex PCR reads with MiXCR, giving one entry per CDR3 protein. The sample consists of approximately 110,000 distinct CDR3 sequences, about 94% of them appearing once. Per germline, CDR1 MNHEY and CDR2 SVGAGI. V dropped 0 bases and J dropped 2 bases, with 7 bases sitting between them. This CDR3 comprises 14 residues. While CD8+ and CD4+ T cells were isolated negatively, TEMRA cells were enriched by FACS.

Sequenced sample: CD4+ T cells from PBMCs. This clonotype was obtained from a human donor in good health. The V call is TRBV6-5, the J call TRBJ1-2, with D unresolved. The CDR3 sequence is CASSYSTSNYGYTF. CDR3 sequence (DNA): TGTGCCAGCAGTTACTCGACGTCCAACTATGGCTACACCTTC.